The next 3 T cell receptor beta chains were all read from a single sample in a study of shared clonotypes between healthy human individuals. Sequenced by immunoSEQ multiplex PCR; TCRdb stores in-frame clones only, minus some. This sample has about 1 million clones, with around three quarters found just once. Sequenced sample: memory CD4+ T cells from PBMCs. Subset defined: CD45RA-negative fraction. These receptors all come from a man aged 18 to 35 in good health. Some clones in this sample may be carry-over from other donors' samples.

CDR3 protein: CASSLLDSNEKLFF. CDR3 nucleotides: TGTGCCAGCAGCCTCCTGGACAGTAATGAAAAACTGTTTTTT. This chain uses TRBV7-9 with TRBJ1-4; D may be TRBD1 (6 bases). Trimming shortened V by 5 bases and J by 4 bases, and 11 bases separated the two germline ends. There are 14 residues in the CDR3. Germline CDR1 SEHNR, CDR2 FQNEAQ (reference sequence).

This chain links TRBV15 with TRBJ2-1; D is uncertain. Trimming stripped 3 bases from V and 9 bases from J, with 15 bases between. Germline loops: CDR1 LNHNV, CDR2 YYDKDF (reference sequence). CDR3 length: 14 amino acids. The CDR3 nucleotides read TGTGCCACCAGCAGGCAGGCGTCAATAGGTGAGCAGTTCTTC. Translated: CATSRQASIGEQFF.

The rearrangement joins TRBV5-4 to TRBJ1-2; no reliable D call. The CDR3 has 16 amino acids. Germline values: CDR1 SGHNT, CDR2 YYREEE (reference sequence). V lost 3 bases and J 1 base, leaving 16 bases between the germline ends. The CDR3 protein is CASSSRREGFNYGYTF. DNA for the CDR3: TGTGCCAGCAGCTCTCGTCGGGAAGGATTTAACTATGGCTACACCTTC.